This TCR beta chain came from a study of CD8 T cells in ankylosing spondylitis. Study-wide results and caveats: There was reportedly significant enrichment of clones that were disease-linked in matched ankylosing spondylitis synovial fluid. A TCR beta motif made of about 8 highly homologous variants seemed typical of ankylosing spondylitis blood. The authors found the disease-linked clones to be CD8+ and relatively rare in peripheral blood.

Concerning this clonotype: Its antigen is currently unknown.

TCR beta libraries were made by quantitative 5'-RACE with molecular barcodes. TCRdb processed the 5' RACE reads anew with MiXCR; each CDR3 protein has one entry. Of approximately 300,000 distinct CDR3 sequences in the sample, around 20% were seen once. CDR3 length: 13 residues. Trimming stripped 6 bases from V and 0 bases from J, with 7 bases between. Sample: blood, either unsorted or a sorted T cell fraction (not recorded which). The TCR sequence derives from a female donor with ankylosing spondylitis or in good health (not recorded which). The chain is built from TRBV12-3 or TRBV12-4 and TRBJ2-3; D unresolved. CDR3 in DNA: TGTGCCAGCAGCAGACACAGCACAGATACGCAGTATTTT. Protein: CASSRHSTDTQYF.